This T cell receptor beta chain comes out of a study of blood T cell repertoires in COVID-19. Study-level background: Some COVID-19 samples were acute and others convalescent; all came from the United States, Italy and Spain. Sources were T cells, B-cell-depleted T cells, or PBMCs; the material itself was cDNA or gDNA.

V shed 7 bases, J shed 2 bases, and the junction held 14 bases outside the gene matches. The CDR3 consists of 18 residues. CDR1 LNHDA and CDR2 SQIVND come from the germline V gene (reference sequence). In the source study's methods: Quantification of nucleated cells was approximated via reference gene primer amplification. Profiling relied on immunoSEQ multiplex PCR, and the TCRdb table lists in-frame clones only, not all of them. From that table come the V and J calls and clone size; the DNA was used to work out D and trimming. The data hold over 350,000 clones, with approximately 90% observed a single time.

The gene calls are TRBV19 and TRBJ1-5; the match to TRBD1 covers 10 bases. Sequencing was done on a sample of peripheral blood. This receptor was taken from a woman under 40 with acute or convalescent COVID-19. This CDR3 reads CASTQQGDRGFRNQPQHF. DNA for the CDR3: TGTGCCAGTACCCAACAGGGGGACAGGGGTTTCCGCAATCAGCCCCAGCATTTT.